This T cell receptor beta chain appears in the sequencing data of a study of regulatory T cells in long-lasting Graves disease. Many counts were recorded for this clonotype. Specified time point: persistent/refractory GD, antithyroid drugs over 5 years with positive TRAb. Making the TCR library involved RNA that had been extracted from PBMCs. According to the study, TCR beta libraries were built with iRepertoire HTBI primers and CDR3-region Arm-PCR. TCRdb independently ran MiXCR on the multiplex PCR reads; one entry per CDR3 protein. Here the sample spans more than 300,000 distinct CDR3 sequences, less than 20% being singletons. Germline CDR1 and CDR2: SNHLY and FYNNEI. Trimming removed 3 bases from V and 8 bases from J; junction bases left unmatched: 8. The CDR3 covers 15 residues.

This clonotype originated in a female donor with Graves disease. This chain joins TRBV2 and TRBJ2-4, with TRBD1 matching over 9 bases. Sequences were derived from peripheral blood mononuclear cells (PBMCs), sampled when the disease was refractory, from a patient treated with antithyroid drugs. In DNA form, the CDR3 reads TGTGCCAGCAGTGACCTAGACAGGGGGGAGTACATTCAGTACTTC. The encoded protein is CASSDLDRGEYIQYF.